Listed below are T cell receptor beta chains from one sample, sequenced in a study of T cell changes during pregnancy in multiple sclerosis. Profiling relied on immunoSEQ multiplex PCR, and the TCRdb table lists in-frame clones only, not all of them. The sample contains about 20,000 clones, roughly nine tenths of which appear only once. Sequenced here: CD8+ T cells from peripheral blood mononuclear cells, sampled after pregnancy. These receptors all come from a female donor in good health, enrolled as a control in a pregnancy study. The CDR3 runs from the conserved cysteine through the conserved F or W. A D gene is named only where the DNA matches it firmly. Expanded clones are given a class, and other clones once, few, many or no size at all.

D,J,V,size,DNA,CDR3
NA,TRBJ2-1,TRBV6-1,NA,TGTGCCAGCAGTGAAGTGGGAGCTTTTCCTTACAATGAGCAGTTCTTC,CASSEVGAFPYNEQFF
NA,TRBJ2-2,TRBV30,NA,TGTGCCTGGAGTCCCCCGGACTTTGACACCGGGGAGCTGTTTTTT,CAWSPPDFDTGELFF
NA,TRBJ1-6,TRBV27,NA,TGTGGGACTGCCCTAACGGGAGGGGGAAATTCACCCCTCCACTTT,CGTALTGGGNSPLHF
NA,TRBJ1-1,TRBV27,few,TGTGCCAGCAGTTTCTTCGGGTCCTTCACTGAAGCTTTCTTT,CASSFFGSFTEAFF
NA,TRBJ1-4,TRBV18,NA,TGTGCCAGCTCACCACGGTTAACAGCTGCAACTAATGAAAAACTGTTTTTT,CASSPRLTAATNEKLFF
NA,TRBJ2-3,TRBV19,NA,TGTGCCAGTAGTCCTCCCCGGGAGCGGCGGGCCTTCGACACAGATACGCAGTATTTT,CASSPPRERRAFDTDTQYF
TRBD1,TRBJ1-1,TRBV19,NA,TGTGCCAGTAGTAGGGGACAGGGGAACACTGAAGCTTTCTTT,CASSRGQGNTEAFF
TRBD2,TRBJ2-3,TRBV19,NA,TGTGCCAGTAGTATAGTCGGGCTAGCGGGAGGAACAGATACGCAGTATTTT,CASSIVGLAGGTDTQYF
TRBD1,TRBJ2-7,TRBV7-9,NA,TGTGCCAGCAGCACCTGGGACAGCCCGAAGCAGTACTTC,CASSTWDSPKQYF
TRBD1,TRBJ1-1,TRBV10-3,once,TGTGCCATCAGTGAGGGACAGGGGATAATGAACACTGAAGCTTTCTTT,CAISEGQGIMNTEAFF
TRBD2,TRBJ2-7,TRBV13,NA,TGTGCCAGCAGCCCGGGGGGGACTAGCGGGATTCCCGAGCAGTACTTC,CASSPGGTSGIPEQYF
NA,TRBJ1-2,TRBV30,NA,TGTGCCTGGAGTAGGGGGACGGGATATGGCTACACCTTC,CAWSRGTGYGYTF
TRBD1,TRBJ1-2,TRBV27,NA,TGTGCCAGTGGACAGGGGGCGGTTGGCTACACCTTC,CASGQGAVGYTF
NA,TRBJ2-3,TRBV6-6,NA,TGTGCCAGCAGTTACGCGTCTACCGGGGGAGATACGCAGTATTTT,CASSYASTGGDTQYF
NA,TRBJ1-6,TRBV21-1,medium-sized,TGTGCCAGCAGCAAAAAGGACAGGGCGGGTTCACCCCTCCACTTT,CASSKKDRAGSPLHF
TRBD1,TRBJ1-2,TRBV19,NA,TGTGCCAGTAGTAAACAGGGGGCCTATGGCTACACCTTC,CASSKQGAYGYTF
NA,TRBJ1-1,TRBV5-1,NA,TGCGCCAGCAGCTTGGAGGGCAGGGAAAGGACCACTGAAGCTTTCTTT,CASSLEGRERTTEAFF
TRBD2,TRBJ2-1,TRBV7-7,once,TGTGCCAGCAGCCCAACTAGCGGACTTTACAATGAGCAGTTCTTC,CASSPTSGLYNEQFF
NA,TRBJ2-7,TRBV25-1,NA,TGTGCCAGCAGTGAATCTGGACAGTACTACGAGCAGTACTTC,CASSESGQYYEQYF
NA,TRBJ1-5,TRBV6-1,NA,TGTGCCAGCAGTGAAGCTGGGGGGTATCAGCCCCAGCATTTT,CASSEAGGYQPQHF
NA,TRBJ1-2,TRBV11-2,NA,TGTGCCAGCAGCTTCGGGGTTGGAGACTATGGCTACACCTTC,CASSFGVGDYGYTF
NA,TRBJ2-1,TRBV7-2,NA,TGTGCCAGCAGCTTAACGGGTAATGAGCAGTTCTTC,CASSLTGNEQFF
NA,TRBJ2-5,TRBV14,medium-sized,TGTGCCAGCAGCCCACAGGGTTCGCAAGAGACCCAGTACTTC,CASSPQGSQETQYF
NA,TRBJ2-3,TRBV7-9,NA,TGTGCCAGCAGCTCTAGCACAGATACGCAGTATTTT,CASSSSTDTQYF
TRBD1,TRBJ1-1,TRBV6-1,NA,TGTGCCAGCAGCGAGGACAGGACAACATTGTCGGCTTTCTTT,CASSEDRTTLSAFF
NA,TRBJ1-2,TRBV11-2,once,TGTGCCAGCAGCCCCACCCTAGACAGCAACTATGGCTACACCTTC,CASSPTLDSNYGYTF
NA,TRBJ1-1,TRBV5-4,NA,TGTGCCAGCAGCTTGGCGGAAGGAGGGGAGGGGGACACTGAAGCTTTCTTT,CASSLAEGGEGDTEAFF
NA,TRBJ2-1,TRBV2,NA,TGTGCCAGCAACCAGAGGGCCCCCTACAATGAGCAGTTCTTC,CASNQRAPYNEQFF
NA,TRBJ1-2,TRBV10-3,NA,TGTGCCATCAGTGTCGGAGAGAAGGGCTACACCTTC,CAISVGEKGYTF
TRBD2,TRBJ2-3,TRBV7-8,once,TGTGCCAGCAGCTTAATTGGGGAGGGATCTGGCACAGATACGCAGTATTTT,CASSLIGEGSGTDTQYF
TRBD2,TRBJ2-2,TRBV7-8,NA,TGTGCCAGCAGCTTAAGCACAGGGACTAGACCCGGGGAGCTGTTTTTT,CASSLSTGTRPGELFF
NA,TRBJ1-1,TRBV15,NA,TGTGCCACCAGCAGAGTGGGAACAGGCGAGGTAGCTTTCTTT,CATSRVGTGEVAFF
TRBD2,TRBJ2-1,TRBV14,NA,TGTGCCAGCAGCCATTCCTCTCCGGGACTAGCGGTGTACAATGAGCAGTTCTTC,CASSHSSPGLAVYNEQFF
TRBD1,TRBJ1-1,TRBV10-3,NA,TGTGCCATCAGTGACCCGGGACAGGGGAACACTGAAGCTTTCTTT,CAISDPGQGNTEAFF
NA,TRBJ1-5,TRBV6-4,few,TGTGCCAGCAGTGAGTCGGGCAATCAGCCCCAGCATTTT,CASSESGNQPQHF
NA,TRBJ2-1,TRBV14,NA,TGTGCCAGCAGCCAAGACGAGGGAGGTCCCTACAATGAGCAGTTCTTC,CASSQDEGGPYNEQFF
NA,TRBJ2-5,TRBV7-9,NA,TGTGCCAGCAGTCTAACCCTAGGTTCCCAAGAGACCCAGTACTTC,CASSLTLGSQETQYF
NA,TRBJ2-7,TRBV2,once,TGTGCCAGCAGTTACGGAGAGACAGGACCTAGAGGGGAGCAGTACTTC,CASSYGETGPRGEQYF
NA,TRBJ2-7,TRBV6-1,NA,TGTGCCAGCAGTGATGAGGGTCGAACCTACGAGCAGTACTTC,CASSDEGRTYEQYF
NA,TRBJ1-1,TRBV9,NA,TGTGCCAGCAGACCTCCAGGTTGGGGGGTTAACACTGAAGCTTTCTTT,CASRPPGWGVNTEAFF
TRBD2,TRBJ2-2,TRBV14,NA,TGTGCCAGCAGCCAGGAGGTGCCCGCGGGGGCGAACACCGGGGAGCTGTTTTTT,CASSQEVPAGANTGELFF
TRBD1,TRBJ1-4,TRBV7-8,NA,TGTGCCAGCAGCCTAGGACAGGGCAACGAAAAACTGTTTTTT,CASSLGQGNEKLFF
NA,TRBJ2-7,TRBV2,NA,TGTGCCAGCAGTGAGGGGGGGGCTCTCCGACTTGGGCAGTACTTC,CASSEGGALRLGQYF
NA,TRBJ1-6,TRBV6-1,NA,TGTGCCAGCAGCGAATATCGCCAGGGGAGGGATTCCTATAATTCACCCCTCCACTTT,CASSEYRQGRDSYNSPLHF
TRBD1,TRBJ2-1,TRBV18,NA,TGTGCCAGCTCACCCGGCGGACAGGGGGGGTGGTCCTACAATGAGCAGTTCTTC,CASSPGGQGGWSYNEQFF
NA,TRBJ1-5,TRBV27,NA,TGTGCCAGCAGTTTAGGGGGGGCAGGTCAGCCCCAGCATTTT,CASSLGGAGQPQHF
NA,TRBJ1-2,TRBV9,NA,TGTGCCAGCAGCGCTACCCAGGACAGTGAGAACTATGGCTACACCTTC,CASSATQDSENYGYTF
NA,TRBJ2-3,TRBV13,NA,TGTGCCAGCAGCACCTACTCAGATACGCAGTATTTT,CASSTYSDTQYF
NA,TRBJ2-7,TRBV7-9,NA,TGTGCCAGCAGCAGAGGGGACATTCTCTACGAGCAGTACTTC,CASSRGDILYEQYF
TRBD2,TRBJ2-1,TRBV19,NA,TGTGCCAGTAGTCCGATACTAGCGGGCGCACACAATGAGCAGTTCTTC,CASSPILAGAHNEQFF
TRBD1,TRBJ2-1,TRBV19,NA,TGTGCCAGTAACAGGGGGTGGAATGAGCAGTTCTTC,CASNRGWNEQFF